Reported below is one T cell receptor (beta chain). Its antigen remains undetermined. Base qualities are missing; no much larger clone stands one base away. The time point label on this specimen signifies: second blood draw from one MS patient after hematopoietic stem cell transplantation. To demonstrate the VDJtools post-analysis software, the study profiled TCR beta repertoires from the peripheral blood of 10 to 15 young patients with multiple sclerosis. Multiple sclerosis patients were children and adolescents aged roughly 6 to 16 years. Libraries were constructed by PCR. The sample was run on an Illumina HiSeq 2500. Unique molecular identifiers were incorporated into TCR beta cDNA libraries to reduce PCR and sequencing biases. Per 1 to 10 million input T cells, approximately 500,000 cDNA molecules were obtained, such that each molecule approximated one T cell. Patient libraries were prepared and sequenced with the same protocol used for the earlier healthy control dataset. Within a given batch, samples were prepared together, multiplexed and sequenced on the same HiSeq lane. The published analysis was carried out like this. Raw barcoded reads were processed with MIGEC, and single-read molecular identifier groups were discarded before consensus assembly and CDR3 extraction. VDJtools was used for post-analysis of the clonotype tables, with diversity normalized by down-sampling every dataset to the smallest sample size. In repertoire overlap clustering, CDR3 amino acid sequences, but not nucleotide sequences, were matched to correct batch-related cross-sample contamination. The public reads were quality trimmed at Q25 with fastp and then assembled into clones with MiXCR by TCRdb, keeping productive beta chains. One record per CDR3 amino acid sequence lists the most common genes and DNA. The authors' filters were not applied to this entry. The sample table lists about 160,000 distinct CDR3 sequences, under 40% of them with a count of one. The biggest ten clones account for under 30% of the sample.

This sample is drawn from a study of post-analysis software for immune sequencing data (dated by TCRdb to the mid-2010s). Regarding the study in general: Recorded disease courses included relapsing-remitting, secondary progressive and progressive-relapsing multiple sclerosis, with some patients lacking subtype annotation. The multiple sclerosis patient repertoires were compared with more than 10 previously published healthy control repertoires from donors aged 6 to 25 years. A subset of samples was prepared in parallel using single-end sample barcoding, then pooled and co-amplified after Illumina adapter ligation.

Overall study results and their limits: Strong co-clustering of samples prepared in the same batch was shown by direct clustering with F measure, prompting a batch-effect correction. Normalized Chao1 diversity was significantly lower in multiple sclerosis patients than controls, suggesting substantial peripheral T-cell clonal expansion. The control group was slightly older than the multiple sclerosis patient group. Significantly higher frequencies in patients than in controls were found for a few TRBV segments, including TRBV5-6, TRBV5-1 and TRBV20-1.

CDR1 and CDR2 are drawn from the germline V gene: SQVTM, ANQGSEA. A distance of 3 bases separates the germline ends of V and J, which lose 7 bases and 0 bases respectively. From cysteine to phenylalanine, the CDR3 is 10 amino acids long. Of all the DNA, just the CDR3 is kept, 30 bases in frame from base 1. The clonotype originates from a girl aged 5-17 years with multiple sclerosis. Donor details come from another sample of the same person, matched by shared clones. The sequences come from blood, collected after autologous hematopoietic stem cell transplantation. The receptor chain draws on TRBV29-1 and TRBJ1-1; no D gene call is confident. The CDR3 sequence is CSGMNTEAFF. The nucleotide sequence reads TGCAGCGGTATGAACACTGAAGCTTTCTTT.